A single T cell receptor (beta chain) is shown here with its context. The record originates from a study of sequential checkpoint blockade in melanoma. Overall study: Both treatment sequences were followed by maintenance nivolumab.

Only in-frame clones appear in the TCRdb table, and some are missing; sequencing was by immunoSEQ multiplex PCR. The data contain over 10,000 clones, approximately 76% of them singletons. The V and J ends lost 4 bases and 6 bases respectively, with 16 bases between them. This CDR3 comprises 15 residues. Per the germline V gene, CDR1 is MNHNS and CDR2 is SASEGT. Stated treatment: randomized to nivolumab then ipilimumab (arm A) or the reverse (arm B). Patients had received no earlier DNA-damaging chemotherapy. This clonotype was obtained from a human patient with melanoma. Some clones in this sample may be carry-over from other donors' samples. This rearrangement joins TRBV6-1 to TRBJ1-5; D uncertain. The sequencing used CD8+ T cells sorted from blood (inferred from file names), collected from a patient given nivolumab and ipilimumab in sequence. The CDR3 DNA reads as TGTGCCAGCAGTGCCGCCCGCCTTTCTATTCAGCCCCAGCATTTT. It is translated as CASSAARLSIQPQHF.